This T cell receptor beta chain is from a study of T cell responses to AZD1222 COVID-19 vaccine. Sequenced by immunoSEQ multiplex PCR; TCRdb stores in-frame clones only, minus some. The sample shows some 180,000 clones, 70% to 90% of them seen only once. Study findings and constraints: Spike-specific TCR depth and breadth grew after two AZD1222 doses. Baseline testing showed seropositivity in only six AZD1222 recipients.

As concerns this clone: Its antigen remains unknown.

CDR3 length: 16 amino acids. J lost 2 bases, V lost 8 bases, and 11 bases had no gene match. Germline V lookup: CDR1 SGHAT, CDR2 FQNNGV. This clonotype originated in an adult in good health. The rearrangement uses TRBV11-2 and TRBJ1-3, with 8 bases that match TRBD1. Specimen: peripheral blood, collected on day 0 of AZD1222 vaccination. The CDR3 coding sequence is TGTGCCAGCCGACCCTCTCCCAGGGGGCCTGGAAACACCATATATTTT. This codes for CASRPSPRGPGNTIYF.